This section outlines one TCR beta chain sequence together with its context. Antigen specificity is unknown. This specimen comes from a study of immune evolution from preneoplasia to lung adenocarcinoma. Regarding the study as a whole: Clonality was highest in normal lung, lower in later-stage lesions apparently. Top clone frequencies peaked in normal lung, apparently declining through invasive adenocarcinoma.

The method was immunoSEQ multiplex PCR; TCRdb's version includes in-frame clones alone and lacks a portion of them. The sample shows 4,000 to 5,000 clones, more than 65% of them seen only once. J was trimmed by 7 bases and V by 3 bases; bases with no gene match: 8. The germline gives CDR1 MGHDK, CDR2 SYGVNS. CDR3 length equals 15 residues. This TCR was recovered from a person aged 70 to 80 with lung adenocarcinoma. This chain uses TRBV25-1 with TRBJ2-1; the match to TRBD1 covers 8 bases. What was sequenced was FFPE minimally invasive lung adenocarcinoma tissue. Written as DNA, the CDR3 is TGTGCCAGCAGTGATTTAAGAGACAGGGGTAATGAGCAGTTCTTC. Translating it yields CASSDLRDRGNEQFF.